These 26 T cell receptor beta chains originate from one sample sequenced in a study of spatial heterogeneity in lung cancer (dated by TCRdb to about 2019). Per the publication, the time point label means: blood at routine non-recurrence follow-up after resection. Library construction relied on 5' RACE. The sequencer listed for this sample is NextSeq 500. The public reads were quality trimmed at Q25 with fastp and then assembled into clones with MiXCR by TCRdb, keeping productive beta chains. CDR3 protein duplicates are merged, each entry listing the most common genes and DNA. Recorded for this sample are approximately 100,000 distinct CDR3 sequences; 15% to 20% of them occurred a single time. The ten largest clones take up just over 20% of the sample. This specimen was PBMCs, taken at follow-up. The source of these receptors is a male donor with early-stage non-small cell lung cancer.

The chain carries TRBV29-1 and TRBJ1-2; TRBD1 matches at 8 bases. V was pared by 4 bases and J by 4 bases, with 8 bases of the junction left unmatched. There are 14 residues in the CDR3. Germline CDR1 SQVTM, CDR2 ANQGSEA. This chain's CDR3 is CSVAPGTGIYGYTF. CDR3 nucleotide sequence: TGCAGCGTTGCCCCTGGGACAGGAATCTATGGCTACACCTTC.

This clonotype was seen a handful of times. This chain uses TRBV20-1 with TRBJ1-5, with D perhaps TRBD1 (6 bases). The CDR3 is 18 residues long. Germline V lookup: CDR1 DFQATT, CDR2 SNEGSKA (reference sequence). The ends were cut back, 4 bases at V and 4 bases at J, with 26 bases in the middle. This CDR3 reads CSATSRVRVQGLNQPQHF. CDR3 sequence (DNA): TGCAGTGCTACCTCTAGAGTTAGGGTACAGGGACTTAATCAGCCCCAGCATTTT.

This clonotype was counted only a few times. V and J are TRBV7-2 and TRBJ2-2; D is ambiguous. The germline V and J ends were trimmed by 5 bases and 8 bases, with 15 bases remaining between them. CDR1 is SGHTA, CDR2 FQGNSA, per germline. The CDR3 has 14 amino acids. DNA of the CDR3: TGTGCCAGCAGCCCGGAAGGTCAAACAGGGGAGCTGTTTTTT. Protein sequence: CASSPEGQTGELFF. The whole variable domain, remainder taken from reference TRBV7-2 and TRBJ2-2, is GAGVSQSPSNKVTEKGKDVELRCDPISGHTALYWYRQSLGQGLEFLIYFQGNSAPDKSGLPSDRFSAERTGGSVSTLTIQRTQQEDSAVYLCASSPEGQTGELFFGEGSRLTVL.

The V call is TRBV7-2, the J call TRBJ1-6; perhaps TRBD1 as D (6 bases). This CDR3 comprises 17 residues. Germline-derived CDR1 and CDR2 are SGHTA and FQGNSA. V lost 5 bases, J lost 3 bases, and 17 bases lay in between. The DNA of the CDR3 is TGTGCCAGCAGCACCAGGAGGCGGACAGACTATAATTCACCCCTCCACTTT. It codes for CASSTRRRTDYNSPLHF.

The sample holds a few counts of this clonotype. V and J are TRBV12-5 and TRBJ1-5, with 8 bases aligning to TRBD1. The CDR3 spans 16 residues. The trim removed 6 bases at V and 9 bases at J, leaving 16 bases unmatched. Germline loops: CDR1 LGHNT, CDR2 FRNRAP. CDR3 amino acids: CASGGDRGTLMGPQHF. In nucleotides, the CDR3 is TGTGCTAGTGGGGGAGACAGGGGAACCCTAATGGGGCCCCAGCATTTT.

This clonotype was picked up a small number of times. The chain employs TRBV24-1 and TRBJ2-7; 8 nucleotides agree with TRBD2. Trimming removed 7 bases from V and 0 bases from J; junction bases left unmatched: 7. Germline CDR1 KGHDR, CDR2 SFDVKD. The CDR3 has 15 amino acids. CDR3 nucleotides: TGTGCCACCAGCGGGAGCGGGAGCAACTCCTACGAGCAGTACTTC. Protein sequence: CATSGSGSNSYEQYF.

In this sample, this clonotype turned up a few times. This CDR3 reads CASSKRTGVNYGYTF. CDR3 sequence (DNA): TGTGCCAGCAGCAAAAGGACGGGGGTAAACTATGGCTACACCTTC. J is TRBJ1-2 and V is TRBV21-1; the D segment call TRBD1 is taken from the table without a DNA check. TRBV21-1 is listed as a pseudogene. There are 15 residues in the CDR3.

For the CDR3, the DNA is TGTGCCAGCAGCCTGTCTGTCCTGAACTATGGCTACACCTTC. It translates to CASSLSVLNYGYTF. The J gene is TRBJ1-2, the V gene TRBV7-2; D is unresolved. The CDR3 loop spans 14 amino acids. V lost 5 bases, J lost 2 bases, and 12 bases lay in between. Per germline, CDR1 SGHTA and CDR2 FQGNSA.

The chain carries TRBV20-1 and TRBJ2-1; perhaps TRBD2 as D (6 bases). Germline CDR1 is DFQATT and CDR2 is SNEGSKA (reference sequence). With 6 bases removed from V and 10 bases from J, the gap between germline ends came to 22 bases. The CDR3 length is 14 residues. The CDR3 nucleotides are TGCAGTGCGCAAAAGGGTGGTAGCGGCAAGGAGCAGTTCTTC. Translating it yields CSAQKGGSGKEQFF.

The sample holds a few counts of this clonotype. The CDR3 nucleotides are TGCGCCAGCAGCTTGGAAGTTGGGATTGGGAATGAAAAACTGTTTTTT. Encoded protein: CASSLEVGIGNEKLFF. The V call is TRBV5-1, the J call TRBJ1-4; D is uncertain. V lost 0 bases, J lost 5 bases, and 14 bases lay in between. CDR3 length: 16 residues. The germline CDR1 and CDR2 sequences are SGHRS and YFSETQ.

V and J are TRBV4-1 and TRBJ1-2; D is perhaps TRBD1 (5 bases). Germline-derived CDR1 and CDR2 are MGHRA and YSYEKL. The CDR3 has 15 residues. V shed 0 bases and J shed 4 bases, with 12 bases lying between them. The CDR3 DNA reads TGCGCCAGCAGCCAAGATTCAGGGTGGGGCTATGGCTACACCTTC. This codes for CASSQDSGWGYGYTF.

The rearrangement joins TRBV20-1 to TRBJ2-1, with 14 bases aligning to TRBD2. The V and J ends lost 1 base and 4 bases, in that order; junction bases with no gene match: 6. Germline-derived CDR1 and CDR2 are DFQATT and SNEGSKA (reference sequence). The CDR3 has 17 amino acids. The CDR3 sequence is CSARVTSGRDRYNEQFF. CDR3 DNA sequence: TGCAGTGCTAGAGTGACTAGCGGGAGGGATAGATACAATGAGCAGTTCTTC.

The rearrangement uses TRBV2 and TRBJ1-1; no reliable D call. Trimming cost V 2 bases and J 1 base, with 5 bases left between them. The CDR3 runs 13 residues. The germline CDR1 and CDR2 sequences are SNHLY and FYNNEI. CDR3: CASSEQWNTEAFF. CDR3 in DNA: TGTGCCAGCAGTGAACAGTGGAACACTGAAGCTTTCTTT.

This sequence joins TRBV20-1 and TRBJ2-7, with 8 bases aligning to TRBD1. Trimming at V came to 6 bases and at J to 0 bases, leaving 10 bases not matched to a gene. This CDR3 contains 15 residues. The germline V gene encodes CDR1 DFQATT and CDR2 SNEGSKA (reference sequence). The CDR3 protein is CSATTRQGSSYEQYF. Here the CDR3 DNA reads TGCAGTGCAACTACTCGACAGGGGAGCTCCTACGAGCAGTACTTC.

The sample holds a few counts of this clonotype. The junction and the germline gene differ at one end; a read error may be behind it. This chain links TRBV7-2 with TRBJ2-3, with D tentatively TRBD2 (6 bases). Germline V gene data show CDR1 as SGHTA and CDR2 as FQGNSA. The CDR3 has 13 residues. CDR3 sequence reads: CASSIAATDTQYF. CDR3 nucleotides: TGTGCCAGCAGCATAGCGGCTACAGACACGCAGTATTTT.

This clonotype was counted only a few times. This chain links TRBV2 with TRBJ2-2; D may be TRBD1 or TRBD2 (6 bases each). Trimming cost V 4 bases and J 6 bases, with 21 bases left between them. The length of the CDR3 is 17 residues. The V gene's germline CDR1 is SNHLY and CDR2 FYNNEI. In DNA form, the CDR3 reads TGTGCCAGCAGTGCGGGTATACCGGGGGCTGTACCCGGGGAGCTGTTTTTT. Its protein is CASSAGIPGAVPGELFF.

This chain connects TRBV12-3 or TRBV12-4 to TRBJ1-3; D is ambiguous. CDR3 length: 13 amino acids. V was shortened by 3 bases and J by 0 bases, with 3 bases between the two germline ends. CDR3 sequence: CASSFYSGNTIYF. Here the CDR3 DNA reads TGTGCCAGCAGTTTCTACTCTGGAAACACCATATATTTT.

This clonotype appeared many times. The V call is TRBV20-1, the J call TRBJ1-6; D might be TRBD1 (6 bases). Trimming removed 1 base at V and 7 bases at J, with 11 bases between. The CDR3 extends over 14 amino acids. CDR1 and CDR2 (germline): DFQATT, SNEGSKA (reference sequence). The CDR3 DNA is TGCAGTGCTAGAGTAGGCCAGGGGAATTCACCCCTCCACTTT. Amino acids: CSARVGQGNSPLHF.

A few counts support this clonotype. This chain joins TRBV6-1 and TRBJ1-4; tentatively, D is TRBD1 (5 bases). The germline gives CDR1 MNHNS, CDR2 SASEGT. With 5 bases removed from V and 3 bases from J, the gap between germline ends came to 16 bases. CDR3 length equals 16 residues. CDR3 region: CASSRHWQGANEKLFF. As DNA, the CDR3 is TGTGCCAGCAGTAGACATTGGCAGGGCGCTAATGAAAAACTGTTTTTT.

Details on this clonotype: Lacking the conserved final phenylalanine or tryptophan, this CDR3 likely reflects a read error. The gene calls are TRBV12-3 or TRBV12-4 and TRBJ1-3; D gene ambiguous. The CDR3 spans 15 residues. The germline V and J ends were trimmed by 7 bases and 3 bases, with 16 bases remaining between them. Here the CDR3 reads CASMVGPGFGNTIYY. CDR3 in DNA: TGTGCCAGCATGGTGGGCCCGGGGTTTGGAAACACCATATATTAT.

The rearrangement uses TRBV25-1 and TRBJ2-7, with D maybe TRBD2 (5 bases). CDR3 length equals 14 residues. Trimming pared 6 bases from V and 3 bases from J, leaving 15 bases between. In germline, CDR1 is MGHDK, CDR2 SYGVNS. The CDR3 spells CASRRAGQSYEQYF. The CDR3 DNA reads TGTGCCAGCAGACGGGCGGGTCAGAGCTACGAGCAGTACTTC.

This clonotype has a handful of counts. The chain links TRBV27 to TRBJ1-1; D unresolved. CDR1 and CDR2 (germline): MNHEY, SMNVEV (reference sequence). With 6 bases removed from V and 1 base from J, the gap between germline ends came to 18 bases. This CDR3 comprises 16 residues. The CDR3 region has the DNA TGTGCCAGCAGCTTTAGGCAGGCTCAGCCGAACACTGAAGCTTTCTTT. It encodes CASSFRQAQPNTEAFF.

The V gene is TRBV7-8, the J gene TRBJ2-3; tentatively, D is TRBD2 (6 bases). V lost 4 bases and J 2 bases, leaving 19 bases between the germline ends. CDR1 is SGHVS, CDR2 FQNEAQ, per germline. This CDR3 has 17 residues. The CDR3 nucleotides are TGTGCCAGCAGCTCCTGGTCGACTAGTCCCAACACAGATACGCAGTATTTT. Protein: CASSSWSTSPNTDTQYF.

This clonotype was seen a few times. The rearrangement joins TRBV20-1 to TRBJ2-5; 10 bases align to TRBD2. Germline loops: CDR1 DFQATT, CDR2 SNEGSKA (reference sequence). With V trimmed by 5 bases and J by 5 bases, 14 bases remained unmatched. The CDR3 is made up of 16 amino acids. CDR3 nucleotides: TGCAGTGCTGGGGGTCACGGGCTAGCGGGGGTCGAGACCCAGTACTTC. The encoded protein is CSAGGHGLAGVETQYF.

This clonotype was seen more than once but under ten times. CDR3 coding DNA: TGTGCCAGCAGCTTGGCAGGTGGTTACACTGAAGCTTTCTTT. This gives the protein CASSLAGGYTEAFF. V and J are TRBV13 and TRBJ1-1; D not resolved. Germline V gene sequence: CDR1 PRHDT, CDR2 FYEKMQ (reference sequence). V was cut by 3 bases and J by 3 bases, with 11 bases left in between. This CDR3 is built from 14 residues.

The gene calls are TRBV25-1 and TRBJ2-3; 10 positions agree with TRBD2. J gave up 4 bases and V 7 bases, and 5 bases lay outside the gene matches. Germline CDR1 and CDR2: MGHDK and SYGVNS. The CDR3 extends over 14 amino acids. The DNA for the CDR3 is TGTGCCAGCACCCTAGCGGGAGTTGCAGATACGCAGTATTTT. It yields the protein CASTLAGVADTQYF.